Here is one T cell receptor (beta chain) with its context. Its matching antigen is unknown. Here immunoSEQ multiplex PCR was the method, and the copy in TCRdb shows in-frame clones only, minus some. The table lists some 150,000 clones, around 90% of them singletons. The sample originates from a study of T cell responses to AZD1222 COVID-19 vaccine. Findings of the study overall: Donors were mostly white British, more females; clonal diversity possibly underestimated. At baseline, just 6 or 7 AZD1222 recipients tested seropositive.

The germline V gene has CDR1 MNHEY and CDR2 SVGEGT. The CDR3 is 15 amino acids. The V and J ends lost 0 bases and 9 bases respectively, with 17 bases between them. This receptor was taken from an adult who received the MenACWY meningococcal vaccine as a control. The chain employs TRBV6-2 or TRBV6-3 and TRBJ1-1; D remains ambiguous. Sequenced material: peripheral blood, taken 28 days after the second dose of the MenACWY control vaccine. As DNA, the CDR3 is TGTGCCAGCAGTTACTCAGGACTTACCCGTGGACAAGCTTTCTTT. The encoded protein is CASSYSGLTRGQAFF.